Listed here are 11 T cell receptor beta chains from one sample, sequenced in a study of T cells in Graves' hyperthyroidism and ophthalmopathy. Researchers amplified the TCR beta CDR3 regions from RNA transcripts. TCR CDR3 underwent first-round RT-PCR with the HTBI primer set. Each CDR3 protein gets one entry after TCRdb re-called the multiplex PCR reads with MiXCR. The sample includes 400,000 or so distinct CDR3 sequences, 12% to 15% seen only once; the top ten take approximately 19%. The sequencing sample was made of blood. The receptors were gathered from a woman in her fifties or sixties with Graves' ophthalmopathy.

Turning to this clonotype: One end of the junction is discordant with germline, which a read error may explain. The J gene is TRBJ1-1, the V gene TRBV5-1, with TRBD1 matching over 10 bases. There are 14 residues in the CDR3. CDR1 SGHRS and CDR2 YFSETQ come from the germline V gene. CDR3 loop: CASRDRGQVTEAFF. The CDR3, as DNA: TGTGCCAGCAGAGACAGGGGGCAAGTTACTGAAGCTTTCTTT.

This clonotype was recorded at least ten times. This sequence joins TRBV6-1 and TRBJ1-1, with D possibly TRBD1 on 6 matching bases. Germline V gene sequence: CDR1 MNHNS, CDR2 SASEGT. V was shortened by 6 bases and J by 6 bases, with 11 bases between the two germline ends. CDR3 size: 12 residues. DNA of the CDR3: TGTGCCAGCAGCGCACAGGGCTCTGAAGCTTTCTTT. It is translated as CASSAQGSEAFF.

Concerning this clonotype: A much larger clonotype is one base distant, so this may be a read error. The V and J genes are TRBV28 and TRBJ1-1; D call uncertain. Looked up from germline, CDR1 is MDHEN and CDR2 is SYDVKM. The ends were cut back, 4 bases at V and 1 base at J, with 4 bases in the middle. The CDR3 spans 12 residues. CDR3 sequence: CASSSENTEAFF. DNA of the CDR3: TGTGCCAGCAGTTCCGAGAACACTGAAGCTTTCTTT.

This clonotype was counted only a few times. CDR3 sequence reads: CASSQLAGGNIQYF. Here the CDR3 DNA reads TGTGCCAGCAGCCAACTAGCGGGAGGAAACATTCAGTACTTC. The V and J genes are TRBV7-8 and TRBJ2-4; 12 nucleotides agree with TRBD2. The trim removed 5 bases at V and 6 bases at J, leaving 2 bases unmatched. Per the germline V gene, CDR1 is SGHVS and CDR2 is FQNEAQ. This CDR3 contains 14 residues. Full variable domain (missing parts from reference TRBV7-8 and TRBJ2-4): GAGVSQSPRYKVAKRGQDVALRCDPISGHVSLFWYQQALGQGPEFLTYFQNEAQLDKSGLPSDRFFAERPEGSVSTLKIQRTQQEDSAVYLCASSQLAGGNIQYFGAGTRLSVL.

This clonotype was observed at least ten times. The V call is TRBV7-2, the J call TRBJ2-3; D is undetermined. The CDR3 has 13 residues. Deletions cut 3 bases from V and 4 bases from J, with 8 bases between. Germline V CDR1 and CDR2: SGHTA, FQGNSA. CDR3 protein: CASSFRRADTQYF. CDR3 nucleotides: TGTGCCAGCAGCTTCAGACGGGCAGATACGCAGTATTTT.

This clonotype has ten or more counts. The chain couples TRBV6-1 to TRBJ2-2; 8 nucleotides agree with TRBD1. The CDR3 has 17 amino acids. V lost 7 bases and J lost 7; bases outside the gene matches: 17. Germline CDR1 and CDR2: MNHNS and SASEGT. This CDR3 reads CASNPDRVAVNGGELFF. CDR3 coding DNA: TGTGCCAGCAATCCGGACAGGGTGGCCGTCAATGGCGGGGAGCTGTTTTTT.

There are many counts of this clonotype. The V gene is TRBV27, the J gene TRBJ2-7; 13 positions match TRBD2. J was trimmed by 6 bases and V by 6 bases; bases with no gene match: 5. Germline assignment: CDR1 MNHEY and CDR2 SMNVEV (reference sequence). The CDR3 covers 14 residues. CDR3 in amino acids: CASSRTSGSGEQYF. The CDR3 DNA reads as TGTGCCAGCAGCAGGACTAGCGGGAGTGGCGAGCAGTACTTC.

In this sample, this clonotype turned up many times. This chain uses TRBV28 with TRBJ2-3; D is perhaps TRBD2 (7 bases). CDR3 length equals 18 residues. Germline values: CDR1 MDHEN, CDR2 SYDVKM. V shed 6 bases and J shed 2 bases, with 24 bases lying between them. The CDR3 DNA reads as TGTGCCAGCAGACTTATGGGAGGGACACTTTCCGACACAGATACGCAGTATTTT. Translated, it gives CASRLMGGTLSDTDTQYF. Combining the CDR3 with reference TRBV28 and TRBJ2-3 gives the whole variable domain DVKVTQSSRYLVKRTGEKVFLECVQDMDHENMFWYRQDPGLGLRLIYFSYDVKMKEKGDIPEGYSVSREKKERFSLILESASTNQTSMYLCASRLMGGTLSDTDTQYFGPGTRLTVL.

Many counts were recorded for this clonotype. CDR3 nucleotides: TGTGCCAGCAGCCATCGGGACGGCAGAAATGAAAAACTGTTTTTT. Translation gives CASSHRDGRNEKLFF. The V call is TRBV2, the J call TRBJ1-4; D possibly corresponds to TRBD1 (5 bases). Germline CDR1 is SNHLY and CDR2 is FYNNEI. Trimming took 6 bases from V and 5 from J, leaving 16 bases between them. This CDR3 region has 15 residues.

The genes are TRBV19 and TRBJ2-5; D unclear. Germline assignment: CDR1 LNHDA and CDR2 SQIVND (reference sequence). The CDR3 extends over 13 amino acids. The V end was cut by 6 bases, the J end by 2 bases, with 10 bases between. DNA for the CDR3: TGTGCCAGTAGAAAAACAGAGCAAGAGACCCAGTACTTC. It encodes CASRKTEQETQYF.

This clonotype came up many times. The chain carries TRBV30 and TRBJ2-3; TRBD2 agrees at 9 bases. The V gene end was trimmed by 7 bases and the J gene end by 6 bases; junction bases not matched to a gene: 14. Looked up from germline, CDR1 is GTSNPN and CDR2 is SVGIG (reference sequence). This CDR3 has 15 amino acids. CDR3 loop: CASSLLAGLADTQYF. The CDR3 DNA reads as TGTGCCTCATCCCTCCTAGCGGGACTGGCGGATACGCAGTATTTT. The full variable domain, in which reference TRBV30 and TRBJ2-3 provide the parts outside the CDR3, is SQTIHQWPATLVQPVGSPLSLECTVEGTSNPNLYWYRQAAGRGLQLLFYSVGIGQISSEVPQNLSASRPQDRQFILSSKKLLLSDSGFYLCASSLLAGLADTQYFGPGTRLTVL.